This T cell receptor (beta chain) was obtained from a study of Ad26.COV2.S vaccination and SARS-CoV-2 variants. Study-wide points: Vaccinees showed greater spike-specific TCR breadth than placebo recipients.

The method was immunoSEQ multiplex PCR; TCRdb's version includes in-frame clones alone and lacks a portion of them. Of about 440,000 clones in the sample, less than 95% are singletons; the top ten hold roughly 4%. In regard to this clone: Antigen specificity is unknown.

V was pared by 1 base and J by 9 bases, with 9 bases of the junction left unmatched. This CDR3 spans 15 amino acids. Germline V gene lookup returns CDR1 MGHRA and CDR2 YSYEKL. As for treatment: around 19 received Ad26.COV2.S at low or high dose, single or two shots; roughly five received placebo; per-sample allocation not given. Samples were taken on day 63 after the first vaccine or placebo injection. Sequencing used peripheral blood, obtained in a trial of Ad26.COV2.S vaccine versus placebo. The TCR comes from a person aged 18-65 years who received the Ad26.COV2.S COVID-19 vaccine or a placebo. V usage is TRBV4-1 and J usage is TRBJ2-1, with 7 bases fitting TRBD2. The CDR3 coding sequence is TGCGCCAGCAGCCAAGGAGAGGGAGGGCCGGGTGAGCAGTTCTTC. Translated, it gives CASSQGEGGPGEQFF.